A selection of T cell receptor beta chains follows, all from one sample in a study of blood T cell repertoires in COVID-19. Method: immunoSEQ multiplex PCR; TCRdb's copy keeps in-frame clones and lacks some. The sample has about 410,000 clones; about nine tenths are singletons. Source material: peripheral blood. The source of these receptors is a middle-aged woman with COVID-19, enrolled during active disease. Each CDR3 is given with its conserved first and last residue. The order of the fields is J gene, clone size, V gene, D gene, CDR3 protein, CDR3 DNA. D genes are given only for firm matches. A clone size is listed for some rows: how often the clone was seen (once, few, many), or a class if it is expanded.

j_call: TRBJ1-2
clone_size: -
v_call: TRBV5-6
d_call: -
cdr3_aa: CASSLGTVNGYTF
cdr3_nt: TGTGCCAGCAGCTTGGGGACAGTCAATGGCTACACCTTC

j_call: TRBJ2-2
clone_size: -
v_call: TRBV10-3
d_call: -
cdr3_aa: CAITDSGTNTGELFF
cdr3_nt: TGTGCCATCACGGACTCGGGTACCAACACCGGGGAGCTGTTTTTT

j_call: TRBJ1-4
clone_size: once
v_call: TRBV11-2
d_call: -
cdr3_aa: CASSPQRQALATNEKLFF
cdr3_nt: TGTGCCAGCAGCCCCCAGCGACAGGCCCTTGCAACTAATGAAAAACTGTTTTTT

j_call: TRBJ1-1
clone_size: -
v_call: TRBV6-5
d_call: -
cdr3_aa: CASSYSGSGTEAFF
cdr3_nt: TGTGCCAGCAGTTATTCCGGTTCGGGCACTGAAGCTTTCTTT

j_call: TRBJ2-3
clone_size: -
v_call: TRBV5-4
d_call: -
cdr3_aa: CASSLVQGEDTQYF
cdr3_nt: TGTGCCAGCAGCTTAGTACAGGGAGAAGATACGCAGTATTTT

j_call: TRBJ2-3
clone_size: -
v_call: TRBV12-3/TRBV12-4
d_call: -
cdr3_aa: CASSWKGDTQYF
cdr3_nt: TGTGCCAGCAGTTGGAAGGGGGATACGCAGTATTTT

j_call: TRBJ1-1
clone_size: -
v_call: TRBV19
d_call: -
cdr3_aa: CASSDGGWNTEAFF
cdr3_nt: TGTGCCAGTAGTGATGGGGGCTGGAACACTGAAGCTTTCTTT

j_call: TRBJ1-5
clone_size: -
v_call: TRBV28
d_call: -
cdr3_aa: CASSYPGPQHF
cdr3_nt: TGTGCCAGCAGCTACCCTGGGCCCCAGCATTTT

j_call: TRBJ2-7
clone_size: -
v_call: TRBV7-2
d_call: TRBD1
cdr3_aa: CASSHNGQGYYEQYF
cdr3_nt: TGTGCCAGCAGCCACAATGGACAGGGTTACTACGAGCAGTACTTC

j_call: TRBJ2-1
clone_size: few
v_call: TRBV14
d_call: TRBD2
cdr3_aa: CASSQELAGTYNEQFF
cdr3_nt: TGTGCCAGCAGCCAAGAGCTAGCGGGAACCTACAATGAGCAGTTCTTC

j_call: TRBJ1-4
clone_size: -
v_call: TRBV5-1
d_call: -
cdr3_aa: CASSLEGVRATNEKLFF
cdr3_nt: TGCGCCAGCAGCTTGGAAGGGGTCAGGGCAACTAATGAAAAACTGTTTTTT

j_call: TRBJ2-1
clone_size: few
v_call: TRBV24-1
d_call: -
cdr3_aa: CATSDTDRLNEQFF
cdr3_nt: TGTGCCACCAGTGATACCGACAGGCTCAATGAGCAGTTCTTC

j_call: TRBJ1-1
clone_size: few
v_call: TRBV5-5
d_call: TRBD1
cdr3_aa: CASSAGQGATGWNTEAFF
cdr3_nt: TGTGCCAGCAGCGCCGGACAGGGGGCAACGGGTTGGAACACTGAAGCTTTCTTT

j_call: TRBJ2-2
clone_size: -
v_call: TRBV7-3
d_call: TRBD2
cdr3_aa: CASSRRSGRGSGELFF
cdr3_nt: TGTGCCAGCAGTCGACGTAGCGGGAGGGGGTCCGGGGAGCTGTTTTTT

j_call: TRBJ1-2
clone_size: -
v_call: TRBV2
d_call: TRBD1
cdr3_aa: CASREGQAGHYGYTF
cdr3_nt: TGTGCCAGCAGAGAGGGACAGGCAGGGCACTATGGCTACACCTTC

j_call: TRBJ1-2
clone_size: -
v_call: TRBV30
d_call: -
cdr3_aa: CAWSFGGVSYTF
cdr3_nt: TGTGCCTGGAGTTTCGGGGGAGTCAGCTACACCTTC

j_call: TRBJ1-4
clone_size: few
v_call: TRBV28
d_call: -
cdr3_aa: CASRPQGSGEKLFF
cdr3_nt: TGTGCCAGCAGACCTCAGGGGAGTGGGGAAAAACTGTTTTTT

j_call: TRBJ2-7
clone_size: -
v_call: TRBV9
d_call: TRBD1
cdr3_aa: CASSAHTDRAEQYF
cdr3_nt: TGTGCCAGCAGTGCTCATACGGACAGGGCGGAGCAGTACTTC

j_call: TRBJ2-3
clone_size: -
v_call: TRBV7-3
d_call: TRBD2
cdr3_aa: CASSRGLAGGYSSTDTQYF
cdr3_nt: TGTGCCAGCAGCAGGGGACTAGCGGGAGGGTACTCTAGCACAGATACGCAGTATTTT

j_call: TRBJ2-3
clone_size: once
v_call: TRBV19
d_call: TRBD1
cdr3_aa: CASSTLGQGGNTDTQYF
cdr3_nt: TGTGCCAGTAGTACGCTGGGACAGGGGGGAAACACAGATACGCAGTATTTT

j_call: TRBJ1-4
clone_size: -
v_call: TRBV15
d_call: TRBD1
cdr3_aa: CATSRGDRATNEKLFF
cdr3_nt: TGTGCCACCAGCAGGGGGGACAGGGCAACTAATGAAAAACTGTTTTTT

j_call: TRBJ2-1
clone_size: -
v_call: TRBV4-3
d_call: -
cdr3_aa: CASSQEGQGDNEQFF
cdr3_nt: TGCGCCAGCAGCCAAGAGGGTCAGGGCGACAATGAGCAGTTCTTC

j_call: TRBJ2-2
clone_size: -
v_call: TRBV24-1
d_call: TRBD1
cdr3_aa: CATSGLGTANTGELFF
cdr3_nt: TGTGCCACCAGTGGCCTCGGGACAGCTAACACCGGGGAGCTGTTTTTT

j_call: TRBJ1-1
clone_size: -
v_call: TRBV19
d_call: -
cdr3_aa: CASNFRGTEAFF
cdr3_nt: TGTGCCAGTAACTTTCGGGGCACTGAAGCTTTCTTT

j_call: TRBJ1-5
clone_size: few
v_call: TRBV6-5
d_call: -
cdr3_aa: CASSTTRRAGQPQHF
cdr3_nt: TGTGCCAGCAGTACAACCCGCAGGGCTGGTCAGCCCCAGCATTTT

j_call: TRBJ1-2
clone_size: -
v_call: TRBV18
d_call: -
cdr3_aa: CASSPATANLDYYGYTF
cdr3_nt: TGTGCCAGCTCACCGGCGACAGCCAACCTAGATTACTATGGCTACACCTTC

j_call: TRBJ2-7
clone_size: -
v_call: TRBV19
d_call: TRBD1
cdr3_aa: CASRASGTGSYEQYF
cdr3_nt: TGTGCCAGTAGAGCCTCCGGGACAGGTTCCTACGAGCAGTACTTC

j_call: TRBJ2-6
clone_size: -
v_call: TRBV7-9
d_call: TRBD1
cdr3_aa: CASSGTDTGANVLTF
cdr3_nt: TGTGCCAGCAGCGGGACAGATACTGGGGCCAACGTCCTGACTTTC

j_call: TRBJ2-1
clone_size: -
v_call: TRBV3-1/TRBV3-2
d_call: TRBD1
cdr3_aa: CASSLLTGGGDEQFF
cdr3_nt: TGTGCCAGCAGCCTACTGACAGGGGGCGGCGATGAGCAGTTCTTC

j_call: TRBJ2-1
clone_size: -
v_call: TRBV19
d_call: TRBD2
cdr3_aa: CASTPSRLAASYNEQFF
cdr3_nt: TGTGCCAGTACCCCATCCCGACTAGCGGCCTCCTACAATGAGCAGTTCTTC

j_call: TRBJ2-7
clone_size: -
v_call: TRBV7-3
d_call: -
cdr3_aa: CASSAGVGFEQYF
cdr3_nt: TGTGCCAGCAGCGCCGGAGTCGGGTTCGAGCAGTACTTC

j_call: TRBJ2-1
clone_size: -
v_call: TRBV6-4
d_call: -
cdr3_aa: CASSKQGLGTYNEQFF
cdr3_nt: TGTGCCAGCAGTAAACAGGGCCTTGGAACGTACAATGAGCAGTTCTTC

j_call: TRBJ1-2
clone_size: -
v_call: TRBV27
d_call: TRBD1
cdr3_aa: CASRRQGGSNYGYTF
cdr3_nt: TGTGCCAGCAGAAGACAGGGTGGCTCTAACTATGGCTACACCTTC

j_call: TRBJ1-1
clone_size: -
v_call: TRBV5-1
d_call: TRBD1
cdr3_aa: CASSLDLGQYTEAFF
cdr3_nt: TGCGCCAGCAGCTTAGATCTGGGACAGTACACTGAAGCTTTCTTT

j_call: TRBJ1-2
clone_size: -
v_call: TRBV7-2
d_call: TRBD1
cdr3_aa: CASSSRSGGANGYTF
cdr3_nt: TGTGCCAGCAGCTCCCGGTCAGGGGGCGCCAATGGCTACACCTTC

j_call: TRBJ1-3
clone_size: -
v_call: TRBV5-1
d_call: -
cdr3_aa: CASSADTSGNTIYF
cdr3_nt: TGCGCCAGCAGCGCGGACACGTCTGGAAACACCATATATTTT

j_call: TRBJ2-1
clone_size: -
v_call: TRBV10-3
d_call: -
cdr3_aa: CAIKTTGANEQFF
cdr3_nt: TGTGCCATCAAGACCACTGGGGCCAATGAGCAGTTCTTC

j_call: TRBJ1-1
clone_size: -
v_call: TRBV19
d_call: -
cdr3_aa: CASSMAPPSNTEAFF
cdr3_nt: TGTGCCAGTAGTATGGCACCACCGTCGAACACTGAAGCTTTCTTT

j_call: TRBJ1-1
clone_size: -
v_call: TRBV3-1/TRBV3-2
d_call: -
cdr3_aa: CASSPPGLWTEAFF
cdr3_nt: TGTGCCAGCAGTCCTCCTGGCCTTTGGACTGAAGCTTTCTTT

j_call: TRBJ1-1
clone_size: -
v_call: TRBV5-1
d_call: TRBD1
cdr3_aa: CASSLVRGDTEAFF
cdr3_nt: TGCGCCAGCAGCTTGGTCAGGGGGGACACTGAAGCTTTCTTT

j_call: TRBJ2-1
clone_size: -
v_call: TRBV30
d_call: -
cdr3_aa: CAWSVLLRGISYNEQFF
cdr3_nt: TGTGCCTGGAGCGTACTCCTACGGGGGATTTCCTACAATGAGCAGTTCTTC

j_call: TRBJ1-1
clone_size: -
v_call: TRBV5-4
d_call: -
cdr3_aa: CASSIPTGNTEAFF
cdr3_nt: TGTGCCAGCAGCATACCGACAGGGAACACTGAAGCTTTCTTT

j_call: TRBJ2-7
clone_size: -
v_call: TRBV28
d_call: TRBD2
cdr3_aa: CASFGGGEQYF
cdr3_nt: TGTGCCAGCTTCGGGGGGGGAGAGCAGTACTTC

j_call: TRBJ1-1
clone_size: -
v_call: TRBV19
d_call: TRBD1
cdr3_aa: CASKVTGDTEAFF
cdr3_nt: TGTGCCAGTAAAGTTACAGGGGACACTGAAGCTTTCTTT

j_call: TRBJ2-7
clone_size: -
v_call: TRBV7-2
d_call: -
cdr3_aa: CASSQNRVNYEQYF
cdr3_nt: TGTGCCAGCAGCCAAAACAGGGTTAACTACGAGCAGTACTTC

j_call: TRBJ2-2
clone_size: -
v_call: TRBV2
d_call: -
cdr3_aa: CASSEAQGADGELFF
cdr3_nt: TGTGCCAGCAGTGAAGCGCAAGGCGCGGACGGGGAGCTGTTTTTT

j_call: TRBJ1-5
clone_size: -
v_call: TRBV7-2
d_call: TRBD1
cdr3_aa: CASSQTGGYQPQHF
cdr3_nt: TGTGCCAGCAGTCAGACAGGGGGTTACCAGCCCCAGCATTTT

j_call: TRBJ2-5
clone_size: -
v_call: TRBV4-1
d_call: TRBD1
cdr3_aa: CASSQDPGGETQYF
cdr3_nt: TGCGCCAGCAGCCAGGACCCAGGGGGAGAGACCCAGTACTTC